Listed here are 9 T cell receptor beta chains from one sample, sequenced in a study of T-cell reconstitution after alpha-beta-depleted transplantation in children (TCRdb year 2016). Beyond this particular receptor, the publication reports: About two months after transplant, the apparently early recovery of alphabetaT-cell counts reportedly depended on just several hundred clones that had expanded rapidly and came from non-depleted graft cells.

The sample's time point label, decoded: day 60 (about 2 months) after transplantation. This specimen's treatment or condition label, per the study, means: allogeneic hematopoietic cell transplantation with graft depleted of TCRalphabeta T cells and CD19 B cells. The library was obtained by PCR. Sequencing used an Illumina HiSeq 2500. Molecular barcoding was employed in the preparation of TCR libraries, with unique molecular identifiers being used to normalize TCRbeta repertoire quantification. TCRdb redid the processing of the public reads, applying fastp at Q25 and MiXCR, and retained in-frame beta chains. Each CDR3 protein appears once, grouped with its most common genes and DNA. Present in this sample are 30,000 or so distinct CDR3 sequences, 5.5% to 8% of which were seen just once. The ten top clones hold 27% of the sample. These TCRs' antigens remain unknown. The sequencing used peripheral blood, collected 60 days after TCRalphabeta/CD19-depleted stem cell transplant. The receptors shown here come from a child younger than two who had a stem cell transplant for acute myeloid leukemia, so the T cells may come from the graft donor.

This clonotype came up many times. The chain joins TRBV20-1 to TRBJ2-5; TRBD1 matches 7 bases. Germline CDR1 DFQATT, CDR2 SNEGSKA (reference sequence). Trimming at V came to 4 bases and at J to 1 base, leaving 9 bases not matched to a gene. The CDR3 has 15 residues. The CDR3 nucleotides read TGCAGTGCTATCACCGGGACAGAGCCCCAAGAGACCCAGTACTTC. It translates to CSAITGTEPQETQYF.

The sample holds many counts of this clonotype. The gene calls are TRBV28 and TRBJ1-1, with D tentatively TRBD1 (6 bases). The germline V gene encodes CDR1 MDHEN and CDR2 SYDVKM. Between the trimmed V and J ends, which lost 4 bases and 2 bases, there was a span of 20 bases. The CDR3 consists of 17 residues. The CDR3 DNA follows: TGTGCCAGCAGTTCCCACTGGACAGTCTCTATCAACACTGAAGCTTTCTTT. It encodes CASSSHWTVSINTEAFF. Using reference TRBV28 and TRBJ1-1 for the parts outside the CDR3, the full variable domain is DVKVTQSSRYLVKRTGEKVFLECVQDMDHENMFWYRQDPGLGLRLIYFSYDVKMKEKGDIPEGYSVSREKKERFSLILESASTNQTSMYLCASSSHWTVSINTEAFFGQGTRLTVV.

This clonotype was seen ten or more times. This rearrangement joins TRBV25-1 to TRBJ1-1; D remains ambiguous. The CDR3 has 14 residues. V was shortened by 5 bases and J by 4 bases, with 14 bases between the two germline ends. Germline V gene data show CDR1 as MGHDK and CDR2 as SYGVNS. As DNA, the CDR3 is TGTGCCAGCAGTACCCCTGGAGGTGGCACTGAAGCTTTCTTT. It is translated as CASSTPGGGTEAFF.

This clonotype showed up many times. This rearrangement joins TRBV5-6 to TRBJ1-6, with TRBD1 as a possible D gene (6 bases). Germline V gives CDR1 SGHDT, CDR2 YYEEEE. V was trimmed by 4 bases and J by 0 bases, leaving 23 bases between them. The CDR3 covers 20 residues. In nucleotides, the CDR3 is TGTGCCAGCAGCCAAATGGCGCGGGGACACCTAAGCTCCTATAATTCACCCCTCCACTTT. Encoded protein: CASSQMARGHLSSYNSPLHF.

The table lists this clonotype with many counts. CDR3 residues: CASSPRQGPRDTQYF. CDR3 sequence (DNA): TGTGCCAGCAGCCCACGACAGGGGCCCCGGGATACGCAGTATTTT. The chain is built from TRBV7-2 and TRBJ2-3; 8 bases match TRBD1. This CDR3 region has 15 residues. The germline V gene encodes CDR1 SGHTA and CDR2 FQGNSA. Germline trimming cut 5 bases from V and 6 bases from J; bases unmatched to any gene: 10.

The sample holds many counts of this clonotype. V usage is TRBV5-6 and J usage is TRBJ2-5; D is unclear. The CDR3 has 13 residues. Deletions cut 4 bases from V and 7 bases from J, with 14 bases between. Germline V gives CDR1 SGHDT, CDR2 YYEEEE. CDR3 coding DNA: TGTGCCAGCAGCATATGGACGGTCAGGACCCAGTACTTC. Amino acids: CASSIWTVRTQYF.

This clonotype was counted ten times or more. The chain links TRBV9 to TRBJ2-1, with TRBD2 identical over 8 bases. The trim removed 2 bases at V and 4 bases at J, leaving 2 bases unmatched. Looked up from germline, CDR1 is SGDLS and CDR2 is YYNGEE. The CDR3 contains 14 residues. Written as DNA, the CDR3 is TGTGCCAGCAGCGTCGGGACTAGATACAATGAGCAGTTCTTC. Its protein product is CASSVGTRYNEQFF.

This clonotype has at least ten counts. The chain recombines TRBV27 with TRBJ2-2, with a weak D call TRBD2 (6 bases). V shed 4 bases and J shed 5 bases, with 20 bases lying between them. CDR1 is MNHEY and CDR2 is SMNVEV in the germline V gene (reference sequence). The CDR3 extends over 17 amino acids. The CDR3 nucleotides are TGTGCCAGCAGTTCCCCCCTAGCGATTCAGAGAACCGGGGAGCTGTTTTTT. Its protein product is CASSSPLAIQRTGELFF.

This clonotype occurred many times. The chain joins TRBV6-5 to TRBJ2-5; D gene uncertain. The V gene lost 6 bases and the J gene lost 6 bases, with 8 bases spanning the gap. The CDR3 covers 11 residues. CDR1 is MNHEY and CDR2 is SVGAGI in the germline V gene. The CDR3 bases are TGTGCCAGCAGAGGTGGGAAGACCCAGTACTTC. Translation gives CASRGGKTQYF.